These T cell receptor beta chains were read from a single sample in a study of radiation and T cells in renal cell carcinoma. Repertoires were generated with immunoSEQ multiplex PCR, while TCRdb's copy carries only in-frame clones and drops some. There are 40,000 to 45,000 clones in the sample; 70% to 85% occur only once, and 25% to 30% lies in the top ten. Sequencing was performed on blood, taken from a patient whose treatment included radiotherapy and nephrectomy. The source is a woman in her 70s with renal cell carcinoma. Both conserved end residues are part of each CDR3. D genes are given only for firm matches. Not every row has a clone size; where given, it reads once, few, many or a size class.

. | TRBJ1-2 | TRBV27 | . | CASSLSDSNYGYTF | TGTGCCAGCAGTTTATCGGACAGTAACTATGGCTACACCTTC
TRBD1 | TRBJ1-2 | TRBV4-2 | once | CASTPQGTAFNYGYTF | TGTGCCAGCACCCCGCAGGGGACAGCCTTTAACTATGGCTACACCTTC
TRBD1 | TRBJ2-7 | TRBV7-6 | few | CASSNQGAVYEQYF | TGTGCCAGCAGCAACCAGGGGGCCGTTTACGAGCAGTACTTC
TRBD1 | TRBJ2-3 | TRBV19 | . | CASSILPGQGYTDTQYF | TGTGCCAGTAGTATCCTGCCCGGACAGGGTTACACAGATACGCAGTATTTT
TRBD2 | TRBJ2-3 | TRBV5-5 | . | CASSSTSGGAPDTQYF | TGTGCCAGCAGCTCAACTAGCGGGGGGGCCCCAGATACGCAGTATTTT
. | TRBJ2-3 | TRBV11-3 | once | CASSLSSSRAQYF | TGTGCCAGCAGCTTATCGTCCAGCCGCGCGCAGTATTTT
. | TRBJ2-3 | TRBV29-1 | . | CSINRASTDTQYF | TGCAGCATTAACAGGGCTAGCACAGATACGCAGTATTTT
. | TRBJ2-3 | TRBV2 | . | CASSWGQGGTDTQYF | TGTGCCAGCTCCTGGGGGCAGGGAGGCACAGATACGCAGTATTTT
. | TRBJ2-2 | TRBV19 | . | CASIGVVNTGELFF | TGTGCCAGTATAGGGGTAGTGAACACCGGGGAGCTGTTTTTT
. | TRBJ2-4 | TRBV6-5 | . | CASSYGGTTKNIQYF | TGTGCCAGCAGTTACGGCGGGACAACCAAAAACATTCAGTACTTC
. | TRBJ2-5 | TRBV11-1 | . | CASSLARSIQETQYF | TGTGCCAGCAGCTTAGCGCGGAGTATTCAAGAGACCCAGTACTTC
TRBD2 | TRBJ2-2 | TRBV10-3 | . | CAIRPAGVRTGELFF | TGTGCCATCAGGCCAGCGGGAGTACGGACCGGGGAGCTGTTTTTT
. | TRBJ1-1 | TRBV6-5 | once | CASSTTAGRNTEAFF | TGTGCCAGCAGTACGACGGCCGGCCGGAACACTGAAGCTTTCTTT
. | TRBJ2-3 | TRBV19 | . | CASSPVGGTQYF | TGTGCCAGTAGCCCGGTGGGGGGTACGCAGTATTTT
. | TRBJ2-1 | TRBV21-1 | . | CASSNMAGEWNEQFF | TGTGCCAGCAGCAATATGGCGGGGGAATGGAATGAGCAGTTCTTC
TRBD1 | TRBJ2-4 | TRBV2 | . | CASSEALQGQGIQYF | TGTGCCAGCAGTGAAGCGCTTCAGGGACAGGGAATTCAGTACTTC
TRBD1 | TRBJ2-2 | TRBV7-2 | . | CASSSRTGGTGELFF | TGTGCCAGCAGCTCAAGGACAGGGGGCACCGGGGAGCTGTTTTTT
. | TRBJ1-2 | TRBV15 | . | CATSRDNMRNYGYTF | TGTGCCACCAGCAGAGATAACATGAGAAACTATGGCTACACCTTC
. | TRBJ2-5 | TRBV7-2 | . | CASSTNRETQYF | TGTGCCAGCAGCACTAATCGGGAGACCCAGTACTTC
TRBD2 | TRBJ2-7 | TRBV9 | few | CASSVGGTSVSYEQYF | TGTGCCAGCAGCGTAGGGGGGACTAGCGTCTCCTACGAGCAGTACTTC
TRBD2 | TRBJ2-3 | TRBV7-3 | . | CASSATSGGGTDTQYF | TGTGCCAGCAGCGCGACTAGCGGGGGGGGTACAGATACGCAGTATTTT
TRBD1 | TRBJ2-2 | TRBV19 | once | CASTRTGGAEGELFF | TGTGCCAGTACCCGGACAGGGGGCGCCGAGGGGGAGCTGTTTTTT
. | TRBJ2-3 | TRBV6-5 | few | CASSYGEPLTDTQYF | TGTGCCAGCAGTTACGGGGAGCCTCTTACAGATACGCAGTATTTT
. | TRBJ1-6 | TRBV6-1 | . | CASSPTPKSPLHF | TGTGCCAGCAGTCCCACCCCGAAATCACCCCTCCACTTT
. | TRBJ2-6 | TRBV4-3 | . | CASSQDKGNRAVNLAGANVLTF | TGCGCCAGCAGCCAAGATAAAGGGAACAGGGCGGTAAATCTCGCTGGGGCCAACGTCCTGACTTTC
. | TRBJ2-5 | TRBV9 | once | CASSPNRDIQETQYF | TGTGCCAGCAGCCCAAACAGGGATATCCAAGAGACCCAGTACTTC
. | TRBJ1-2 | TRBV10-3 | . | CAISEGQPAHGYTF | TGTGCCATCAGTGAAGGACAGCCAGCCCATGGCTACACCTTC
. | TRBJ1-3 | TRBV19 | . | CASSGGNTIYF | TGTGCCAGCTCCGGGGGAAACACCATATATTTT
TRBD1 | TRBJ2-1 | TRBV6-1 | . | CASSEQDRVKQFF | TGTGCCAGCAGTGAACAGGACAGGGTAAAGCAGTTCTTC
. | TRBJ2-7 | TRBV7-6 | . | CASSPPEGEQYF | TGTGCCAGCAGCCCCCCCGAGGGCGAGCAGTACTTC
TRBD1 | TRBJ1-3 | TRBV30 | few | CAWKKGTGGKGNTIYF | TGTGCCTGGAAGAAAGGAACAGGGGGCAAGGGAAACACCATATATTTT
TRBD2 | TRBJ2-7 | TRBV9 | few | CASSVGLAGEQYF | TGTGCCAGCAGCGTAGGACTAGCAGGCGAGCAGTACTTC
TRBD1 | TRBJ2-2 | TRBV7-9 | . | CASSPGTVGELFF | TGTGCCAGCAGCCCTGGGACAGTCGGGGAGCTGTTTTTT
TRBD2 | TRBJ2-7 | TRBV6-5 | . | CASRTLAGLTNEQYF | TGTGCCAGCAGAACACTAGCGGGACTCACTAACGAGCAGTACTTC
. | TRBJ2-1 | TRBV7-9 | . | CASSPLDEQFF | TGTGCCAGCAGCCCATTGGATGAGCAGTTCTTC
. | TRBJ1-1 | TRBV9 | . | CASSVKSGTEAFF | TGTGCCAGCAGCGTCAAGTCTGGCACTGAAGCTTTCTTT
. | TRBJ1-3 | TRBV15 | . | CATSTRQVSGNTIYF | TGTGCCACCAGCACCAGACAGGTCTCTGGAAACACCATATATTTT
. | TRBJ1-6 | TRBV10-2 | . | CASSERQGAYNSPLHF | TGCGCCAGCAGTGAGAGGCAGGGCGCCTATAATTCACCCCTCCACTTT
TRBD2 | TRBJ2-1 | TRBV7-3 | . | CASSWTSGAYNEQFF | TGTGCCAGCAGCTGGACTAGCGGGGCCTACAATGAGCAGTTCTTC
. | TRBJ2-7 | TRBV18 | . | CASSLGTLGEQYF | TGTGCCAGCTCACTGGGCACACTGGGGGAGCAGTACTTC
TRBD2 | TRBJ2-1 | TRBV11-3 | . | CASSPPRVAGLVNEQFF | TGTGCCAGCAGCCCCCCCCGAGTAGCGGGACTGGTCAATGAGCAGTTCTTC
TRBD2 | TRBJ2-1 | TRBV9 | once | CASSVLSGSNNEQFF | TGTGCCAGCAGCGTACTTAGCGGGAGCAACAATGAGCAGTTCTTC
. | TRBJ1-5 | TRBV19 | . | CASSRDYSNQPQHF | TGTGCCAGTAGCCGCGATTATAGCAATCAGCCCCAGCATTTT
. | TRBJ2-7 | TRBV11-2 | few | CASSLVLGAYEQYF | TGTGCCAGCAGCTTAGTTCTGGGGGCCTACGAGCAGTACTTC
TRBD2 | TRBJ2-3 | TRBV4-2 | . | CASSHFNLAGGADTQYF | TGTGCCAGCAGCCACTTCAACCTAGCGGGGGGGGCAGATACGCAGTATTTT